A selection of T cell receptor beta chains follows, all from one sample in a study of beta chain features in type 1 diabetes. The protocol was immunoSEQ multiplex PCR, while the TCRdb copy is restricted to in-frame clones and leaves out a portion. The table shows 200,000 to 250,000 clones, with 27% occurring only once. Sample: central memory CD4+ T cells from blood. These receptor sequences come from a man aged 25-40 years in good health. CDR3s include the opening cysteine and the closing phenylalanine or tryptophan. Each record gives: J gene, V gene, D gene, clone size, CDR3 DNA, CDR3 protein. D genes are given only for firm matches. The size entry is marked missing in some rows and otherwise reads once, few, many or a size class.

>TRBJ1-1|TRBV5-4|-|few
TGTGCCAGCAGCTTGGATGGACAGCATGAAGCTTTCTTT
CASSLDGQHEAFF
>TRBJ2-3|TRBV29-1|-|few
TGCAGCGTTCAGCGAGACCGAGGCACAGATACGCAGTATTTT
CSVQRDRGTDTQYF
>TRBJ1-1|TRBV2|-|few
TGTGCCAGCAGTGTATCAGGGTGGGAAGCTTTCTTT
CASSVSGWEAFF
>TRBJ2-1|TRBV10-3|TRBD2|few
TGTGCCATCAGTGGCCTCGGACTAGCGGGAGGTGAGCAGTTCTTC
CAISGLGLAGGEQFF
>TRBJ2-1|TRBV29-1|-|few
TGCAGCGTTGAAGGGCGTCAGGGGATTTTATCCTACAATGAGCAGTTCTTC
CSVEGRQGILSYNEQFF
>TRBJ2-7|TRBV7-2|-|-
TGTGCCAGCAGCTTGGGCCAGGGGGGGTACGAGCAGTACTTC
CASSLGQGGYEQYF
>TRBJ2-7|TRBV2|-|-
TGTGCCAGCAGTGAGCGAAGGGGGGGCTACGAGCAGTACTTC
CASSERRGGYEQYF
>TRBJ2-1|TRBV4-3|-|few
TGCGCCAGCAGCCAAGATTACAGTGAGCAGTTCTTC
CASSQDYSEQFF
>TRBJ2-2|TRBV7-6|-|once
TGTGCCAGCAGCTTAGCGGTGGGGGGCACCCACACCGGGGAGCTGTTTTTT
CASSLAVGGTHTGELFF
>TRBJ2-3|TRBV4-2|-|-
TGTGCCAGCAGCCAAGAAGGGGGAGGAACCACAGATACGCAGTATTTT
CASSQEGGGTTDTQYF
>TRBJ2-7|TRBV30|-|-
TGTGCCTCCGCTCGGACCGCCGCCTACGAGCAGTACTTC
CASARTAAYEQYF
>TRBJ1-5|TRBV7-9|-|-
TGTGCCAGCAGCTGGGACAGCAATCAGCCCCAGCATTTT
CASSWDSNQPQHF
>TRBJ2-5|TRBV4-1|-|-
TGCGCCAGCAGCCCAGGGGGGGCCTTAGAGACCCAGTACTTC
CASSPGGALETQYF
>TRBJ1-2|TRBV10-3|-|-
TGTGCCATCAGTGAAGGGACGGATGGTGGAGGGTATGGCTACACCTTC
CAISEGTDGGGYGYTF
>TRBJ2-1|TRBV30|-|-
TGTGCCTGTATGGGCGGGTCCTACAATGAGCAGTTCTTC
CACMGGSYNEQFF
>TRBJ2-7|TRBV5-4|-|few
TGTGCCAGCAGCTTGCGAAGGGACGCAGGGTACGAGCAGTACTTC
CASSLRRDAGYEQYF
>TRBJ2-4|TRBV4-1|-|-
TGCGCCAGCAGCCATCCCTTGAGGGGGGGCAAAAACATTCAGTACTTC
CASSHPLRGGKNIQYF
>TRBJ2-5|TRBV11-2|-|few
TGTGCCAGCAGCTCACAGGGGGGGTATTCAGAAGAGACCCAGTACTTC
CASSSQGGYSEETQYF
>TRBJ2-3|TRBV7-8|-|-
TGTGCCAGCAGCTTTACGGGAGGCACAGATACGCAGTATTTT
CASSFTGGTDTQYF
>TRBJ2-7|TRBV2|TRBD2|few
TGTGCCAGCAGTACGACTAGCGGGAGCTCCTACGAGCAGTACTTC
CASSTTSGSSYEQYF
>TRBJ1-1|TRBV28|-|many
TGTGCCAGCAGTATGGACAAGAACACTGAAGCTTTCTTT
CASSMDKNTEAFF
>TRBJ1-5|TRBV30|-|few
TGTGCCTGGAGTGTTGATGGGGATCAGCCCCAGCATTTT
CAWSVDGDQPQHF
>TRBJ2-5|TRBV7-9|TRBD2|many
TGTGCCAGCAGCTCAGGACTAGCGGGAGCACAGGAGACCCAGTACTTC
CASSSGLAGAQETQYF
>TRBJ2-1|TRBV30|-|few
TGTGCCTGGAATGAGGGGCGAACCTACAATGAGCAGTTCTTC
CAWNEGRTYNEQFF
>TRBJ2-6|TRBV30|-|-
TGTGCCTGGAGGGGGGCTGGGGCCAACGTCCTGACTTTC
CAWRGAGANVLTF
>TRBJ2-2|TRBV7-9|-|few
TGTGCCAGCATCCCAGGCGGCTCCTACACCGGGGAGCTGTTTTTT
CASIPGGSYTGELFF